Below, 26 T cell receptor beta chains from the same sample are listed, as sequenced in a study of blood T cell repertoires in COVID-19. The protocol was immunoSEQ multiplex PCR, while the TCRdb copy is restricted to in-frame clones and leaves out a portion. The table shows a few hundred thousand clones, with approximately 87% occurring only once. Sequenced: PBMCs or T cells enriched from blood (not recorded which). The receptors here all came from a man aged 40-55 years in a cohort exposed to, infected with or recovered from COVID-19 (not recorded which).

The chain has TRBV11-2 and TRBJ1-3; D is undetermined. Trimming shortened V by 5 bases and J by 1 base, and 9 bases separated the two germline ends. The CDR3 consists of 14 residues. The germline CDR1 and CDR2 sequences are SGHAT and FQNNGV. The CDR3, as DNA: TGTGCCAGCAGCCCACAGCCATCTGGAAACACCATATATTTT. This encodes CASSPQPSGNTIYF.

The chain is built from TRBV10-1 and TRBJ1-2; 7 bases agree with TRBD1. This CDR3 has 13 amino acids. V was clipped by 4 bases and J by 7 bases; unmatched bases: 6. Germline V lookup: CDR1 WNHNN, CDR2 SYGVQD (reference sequence). The CDR3 nucleotides are TGCGCCAGCAGTGGACAGGGCTTCGGTGGCTACACCTTC. The encoded protein is CASSGQGFGGYTF.

This clone occurred a few times. The V call is TRBV4-1, the J call TRBJ1-1; a weak D match, TRBD1 (5 bases). V shed 2 bases and J shed 1 base, with 11 bases lying between them. There are 15 residues in the CDR3. Germline V gene data show CDR1 as MGHRA and CDR2 as YSYEKL. The CDR3 DNA reads as TGCGCCAGCAGCCAAAACCCGACAGAGAACACTGAAGCTTTCTTT. It translates to CASSQNPTENTEAFF.

The CDR3 DNA reads as TGTGCCAGTAGTATAGCGCGTAACAGGCGCACCGGGGAGCTGTTTTTT. Amino acid sequence: CASSIARNRRTGELFF. The V and J genes are TRBV19 and TRBJ2-2; a weak D match, TRBD1 (5 bases). With 1 base removed from V and 4 bases from J, the gap between germline ends came to 13 bases. Germline V CDR1 and CDR2: LNHDA, SQIVND (reference sequence). CDR3 length: 16 amino acids.

The CDR3 coding sequence is TGTGCCAGCAAAACTAGCGGGGACCAAGAGACCCAGTACTTC. It specifies CASKTSGDQETQYF. The chain carries TRBV5-4 and TRBJ2-5; 10 nucleotides align to TRBD2. Germline V lookup: CDR1 SGHNT, CDR2 YYREEE (reference sequence). The CDR3 spans 14 residues. V was clipped by 6 bases and J by 0 bases; unmatched bases: 2.

The V and J genes are TRBV3-1 (or the pseudogene TRBV3-2) and TRBJ2-2, with 8 bases matching TRBD2. Germline V CDR1 and CDR2: LGHDT, YNNKEL (reference sequence). The CDR3 contains 17 residues. The ends lost 3 bases at V and 0 bases at J; junction bases unmatched: 6. CDR3 protein: CASSQGTSGPNTGELFF. The CDR3 nucleotides are TGTGCCAGCAGCCAGGGCACTAGCGGCCCGAACACCGGGGAGCTGTTTTTT.

V and J are TRBV7-2 and TRBJ2-7; 9 nucleotides agree with TRBD1. The trim removed 5 bases at V and 1 base at J, leaving 12 bases unmatched. This CDR3 has 17 amino acids. Germline V CDR1 and CDR2: SGHTA, FQGNSA. CDR3 coding DNA: TGTGCCAGCAGCCTGACTGGGACAGGGCGATATTCCTACGAGCAGTACTTC. This encodes CASSLTGTGRYSYEQYF.

V usage is TRBV18 and J usage is TRBJ1-1; 7 bases line up with TRBD1. V lost 5 bases and J lost 3; bases outside the gene matches: 9. CDR3 size: 15 residues. Germline assignment: CDR1 KGHSH and CDR2 LQKENI. The CDR3 region has the DNA TGTGCCAGCTCAATTGGACAGGCGAGCGACACTGAAGCTTTCTTT. It encodes CASSIGQASDTEAFF. The whole variable domain, remainder taken from reference TRBV18 and TRBJ1-1, is NAGVMQNPRHLVRRRGQEARLRCSPMKGHSHVYWYRQLPEEGLKFMVYLQKENIIDESGMPKERFSAEFPKEGPSILRIQQVVRGDSAAYFCASSIGQASDTEAFFGQGTRLTVV.

The rearrangement uses TRBV3-1 (or the pseudogene TRBV3-2) and TRBJ2-3; TRBD2 matches at 7 bases. This CDR3 has 13 amino acids. Germline V gene sequence: CDR1 LGHDT, CDR2 YNNKEL (reference sequence). The V gene end was trimmed by 8 bases and the J gene end by 2 bases; junction bases not matched to a gene: 4. Here the CDR3 DNA reads TGTGCCAGCGGGCGGGGGATCACAGATACGCAGTATTTT. Protein: CASGRGITDTQYF.

The rearrangement joins TRBV25-1 to TRBJ1-1; no clear D. The CDR3 length is 13 residues. The germline CDR1 and CDR2 sequences are MGHDK and SYGVNS. Trimming took off 7 bases at V and 1 base at J, with 10 bases between the two ends. The CDR3, as DNA: TGTGCCAGCACCCAGACAAGGAACACTGAAGCTTTCTTT. It is translated as CASTQTRNTEAFF.

The chain combines TRBV5-5 with TRBJ2-1, with D maybe TRBD2 (7 bases). Trimming removed 1 base at V and 9 bases at J, with 11 bases between. This CDR3 is 13 amino acids long. Looked up from germline, CDR1 is SGHKS and CDR2 is YYEKEE (reference sequence). CDR3 bases: TGTGCCAGCAGCTTGTCGGGGGGCAGTGAGCAGTTCTTC. Protein product: CASSLSGGSEQFF.

The chain has TRBV19 and TRBJ2-7; 10 bases align to TRBD2. Germline lookup yields CDR1 LNHDA and CDR2 SQIVND (reference sequence). V dropped 5 bases and J dropped 2; count of bases not matched to a gene: 15. The CDR3 runs 18 residues. Written as DNA, the CDR3 is TGTGCCAGTAGTTATTCTAGCGGGAGCAAAAGCGGTACCTACGAGCAGTACTTC. This gives the protein CASSYSSGSKSGTYEQYF.

The V gene is TRBV5-1, the J gene TRBJ1-2; D remains unclear. This CDR3 is built from 14 residues. From germline, CDR1 is SGHRS and CDR2 YFSETQ. V shed 3 bases and J shed 5 bases, with 14 bases lying between them. The CDR3 DNA sequence: TGCGCCAGCAGCTCGGAAGACGGAGCTTATGGCTACACCTTC. Translating it yields CASSSEDGAYGYTF.

V and J are TRBV6-2 or TRBV6-3 and TRBJ1-2; D gene unclear. This CDR3 comprises 14 residues. Trimming removed 5 bases at V and 2 bases at J, with 12 bases between. CDR1 and CDR2 (germline): MNHEY, SVGEGT. The CDR3 spells CASSPRGTNYGYTF. DNA of the CDR3: TGTGCCAGCAGTCCGCGAGGAACCAACTATGGCTACACCTTC.

This clone occurred many times. The chain combines TRBV7-2 with TRBJ2-7; TRBD2 matches at 9 bases. After removal of 3 bases from V and 4 bases from J, the junction contained 4 bases not matched to a gene. The CDR3 is made up of 14 amino acids. From germline, CDR1 is SGHTA and CDR2 FQGNSA. The CDR3 nucleotides are TGTGCCAGCAGCTTCGCGGGAGGGATATACGAGCAGTACTTC. Translating it yields CASSFAGGIYEQYF.

This clone occurred once. This sequence joins TRBV13 and TRBJ2-7; 7 positions match TRBD1. This CDR3 is built from 15 residues. Trimming removed 4 bases from V and 3 bases from J; junction bases left unmatched: 9. Germline V CDR1 and CDR2: PRHDT, FYEKMQ (reference sequence). The DNA for the CDR3 is TGTGCCAGCAGCTCCCCCCGGGACAGCCACTACGAGCAGTACTTC. This encodes CASSSPRDSHYEQYF.

The V call is TRBV19, the J call TRBJ2-2; D unresolved. Germline CDR1 reads LNHDA; CDR2 reads SQIVND (reference sequence). This CDR3 has 14 amino acids. Trimming pared 8 bases from V and 4 bases from J, leaving 14 bases between. The CDR3 DNA sequence: TGTGCCAGTGGCCTGGCACGGAGCACCGGGGAGCTGTTTTTT. Translating it yields CASGLARSTGELFF.

The chain recombines TRBV3-1 (or the pseudogene TRBV3-2) with TRBJ2-3, with D possibly matching TRBD2 (6 bases). This CDR3 region has 15 residues. Between the trimmed V and J ends, which lost 0 bases and 2 bases, there was a span of 9 bases. Germline lookup yields CDR1 LGHDT and CDR2 YNNKEL (reference sequence). The CDR3 DNA sequence: TGTGCCAGCAGCCAAGACGGGGGTTACACAGATACGCAGTATTTT. It encodes CASSQDGGYTDTQYF.

The chain links TRBV5-6 to TRBJ2-3; 9 positions match TRBD1. J lost 2 bases, V lost 4 bases, and 8 bases had no gene match. The CDR3 spans 16 residues. Per the germline V gene, CDR1 is SGHDT and CDR2 is YYEEEE. CDR3 in DNA: TGTGCCAGCAGCAGTACAGGGGGCGCTTTCACAGATACGCAGTATTTT. Protein sequence: CASSSTGGAFTDTQYF.

J is TRBJ1-5 and V is TRBV7-2, with D tentatively TRBD1 (6 bases). The CDR3 consists of 14 residues. Trimming took 1 base from V and 5 from J, leaving 9 bases between them. Germline assignment: CDR1 SGHTA and CDR2 FQGNSA. The chain's CDR3 is CASSLGAGDQPQHF. In nucleotides, the CDR3 is TGTGCCAGCAGCTTAGGTGCAGGGGATCAGCCCCAGCATTTT.

V usage is TRBV5-1 and J usage is TRBJ2-5; TRBD2 matches at 9 bases. The CDR3 has 14 residues. The V gene's germline CDR1 is SGHRS and CDR2 YFSETQ. Trimming removed 6 bases from V and 5 bases from J; junction bases left unmatched: 8. The CDR3 DNA reads TGCGCCAGCACCTTAGGGACTAGCAGTGAGACCCAGTACTTC. Translated: CASTLGTSSETQYF.

The chain uses TRBV4-2 and TRBJ1-3; D uncertain. The CDR3 has 14 amino acids. Deletions cut 0 bases from V and 8 bases from J, with 11 bases between. The germline V gene has CDR1 LGHNA and CDR2 YNFKEQ. The CDR3 DNA reads as TGTGCCAGCAGCCAAGATACCCCCCGCGACACCATATATTTT. Translating gives CASSQDTPRDTIYF.

V gene TRBV9 combines with J gene TRBJ2-1; 10 nucleotides align to TRBD1. Trimming took 0 bases from V and 8 from J; bases not matched to a gene: 8. CDR1 is SGDLS and CDR2 is YYNGEE in the germline V gene. There are 16 residues in the CDR3. CDR3 protein: CASSVALDRGQDEQFF. The CDR3 nucleotides read TGTGCCAGCAGCGTAGCCCTCGACAGGGGGCAGGATGAGCAGTTCTTC.

This chain uses TRBV20-1 with TRBJ2-6, with 7 positions matching TRBD1. J was trimmed by 0 bases and V by 3 bases; bases with no gene match: 14. There are 19 residues in the CDR3. Germline CDR1 reads DFQATT; CDR2 reads SNEGSKA (reference sequence). In DNA form, the CDR3 reads TGCAGTGCTAGTGGTATCTCAGGACAGGATATCTCTGGGGCCAACGTCCTGACTTTC. Translation: CSASGISGQDISGANVLTF.

This clone was seen only once. This chain links TRBV5-1 with TRBJ2-1; 10 bases are a match to TRBD2. V lost 4 bases to trimming and J lost 6 bases; unmatched junction nucleotides: 4. This CDR3 is built from 14 residues. Germline V gives CDR1 SGHRS, CDR2 YFSETQ. The CDR3 DNA sequence: TGCGCCAGCAGCCAATCTAGCGGGGGCAATGAGCAGTTCTTC. Translated, it gives CASSQSSGGNEQFF. Looking up the rest from reference TRBV5-1 and TRBJ2-1 gives the full variable domain: KAGVTQTPRYLIKTRGQQVTLSCSPISGHRSVSWYQQTPGQGLQFLFEYFSETQRNKGNFPGRFSGRQFSNSRSEMNVSTLELGDSALYLCASSQSSGGNEQFFGPGTRLTVL.

The rearrangement uses TRBV6-6 and TRBJ1-4; D possibly corresponds to TRBD1 (5 bases). The V gene lost 4 bases and the J gene lost 5 bases, with 11 bases spanning the gap. In germline, CDR1 is MNHNY, CDR2 SVGAGI (reference sequence). The CDR3 length is 14 residues. Written as DNA, the CDR3 is TGTGCCAGCAGTTTGTCACGACAGAATGAAAAACTGTTTTTT. Protein product: CASSLSRQNEKLFF.